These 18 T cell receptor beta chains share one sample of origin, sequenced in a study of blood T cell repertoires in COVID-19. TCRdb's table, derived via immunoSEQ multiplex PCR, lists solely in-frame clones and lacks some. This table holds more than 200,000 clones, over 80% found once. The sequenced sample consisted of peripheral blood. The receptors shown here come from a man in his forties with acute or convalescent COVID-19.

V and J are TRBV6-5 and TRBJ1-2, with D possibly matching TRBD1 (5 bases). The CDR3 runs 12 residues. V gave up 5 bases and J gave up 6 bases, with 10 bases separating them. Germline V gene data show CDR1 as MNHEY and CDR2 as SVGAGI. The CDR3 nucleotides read TGTGCCAGCAGTAAAAGCAGGGATGGCTACACCTTC. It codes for CASSKSRDGYTF.

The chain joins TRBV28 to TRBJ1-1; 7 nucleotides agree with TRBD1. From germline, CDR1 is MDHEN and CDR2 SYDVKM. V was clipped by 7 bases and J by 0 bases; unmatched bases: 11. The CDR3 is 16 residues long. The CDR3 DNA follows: TGTGCCAGCATTGGAACCAGGGGGTACTTGAACACTGAAGCTTTCTTT. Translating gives CASIGTRGYLNTEAFF.

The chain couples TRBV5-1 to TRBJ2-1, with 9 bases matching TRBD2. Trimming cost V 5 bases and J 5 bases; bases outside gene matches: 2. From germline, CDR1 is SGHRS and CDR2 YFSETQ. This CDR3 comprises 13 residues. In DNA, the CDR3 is TGCGCCAGCAGACTAGCGGGCGACAATGAGCAGTTCTTC. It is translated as CASRLAGDNEQFF.

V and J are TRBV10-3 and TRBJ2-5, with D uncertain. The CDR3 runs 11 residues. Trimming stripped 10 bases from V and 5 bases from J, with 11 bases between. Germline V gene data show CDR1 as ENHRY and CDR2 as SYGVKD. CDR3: CATTSGETQYF. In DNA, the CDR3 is TGTGCCACCACCTCCGGGGAGACCCAGTACTTC.

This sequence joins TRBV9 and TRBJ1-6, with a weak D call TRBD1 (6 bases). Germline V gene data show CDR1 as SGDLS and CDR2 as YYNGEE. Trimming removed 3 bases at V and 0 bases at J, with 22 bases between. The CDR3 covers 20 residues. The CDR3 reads CASSERGDMRPSSYNSPLHF. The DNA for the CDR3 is TGTGCCAGCAGCGAACGGGGGGACATGCGACCCAGCTCCTATAATTCACCCCTCCACTTT.

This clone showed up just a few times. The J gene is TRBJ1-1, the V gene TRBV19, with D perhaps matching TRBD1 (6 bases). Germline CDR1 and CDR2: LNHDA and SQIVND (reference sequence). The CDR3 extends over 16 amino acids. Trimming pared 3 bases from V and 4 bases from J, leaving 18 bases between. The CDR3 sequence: CASSMGPGQRTTEAFF. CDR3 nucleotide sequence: TGTGCCAGTAGTATGGGGCCGGGACAAAGGACCACTGAAGCTTTCTTT.

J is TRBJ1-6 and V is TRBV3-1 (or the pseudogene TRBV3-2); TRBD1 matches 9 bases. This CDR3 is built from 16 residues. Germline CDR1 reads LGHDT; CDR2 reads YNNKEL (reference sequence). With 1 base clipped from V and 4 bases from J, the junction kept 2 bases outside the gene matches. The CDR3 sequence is CASSQGTGAYNSPLHF. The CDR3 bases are TGTGCCAGCAGCCAAGGGACAGGGGCATATAATTCACCCCTCCACTTT.

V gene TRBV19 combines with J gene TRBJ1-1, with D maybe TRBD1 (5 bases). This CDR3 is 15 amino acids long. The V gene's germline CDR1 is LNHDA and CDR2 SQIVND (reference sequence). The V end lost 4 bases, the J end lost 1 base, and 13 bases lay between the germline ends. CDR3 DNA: TGTGCCAGTAGTAGTGGTTTCGGGGGGAACACTGAAGCTTTCTTT. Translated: CASSSGFGGNTEAFF.

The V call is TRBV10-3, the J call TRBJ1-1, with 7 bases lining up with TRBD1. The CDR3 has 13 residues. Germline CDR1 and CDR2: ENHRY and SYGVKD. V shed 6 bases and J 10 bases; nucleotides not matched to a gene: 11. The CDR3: CAIRSTGAAGAFF. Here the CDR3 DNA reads TGTGCCATCAGAAGTACAGGGGCGGCAGGAGCTTTCTTT.

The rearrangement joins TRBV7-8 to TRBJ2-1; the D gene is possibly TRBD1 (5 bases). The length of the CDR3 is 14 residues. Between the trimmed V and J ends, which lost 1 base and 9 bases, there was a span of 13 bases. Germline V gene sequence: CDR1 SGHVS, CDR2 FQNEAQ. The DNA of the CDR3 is TGTGCCAGCAGCTTAGAGGGTCAGGGTAGTGAGCAGTTCTTC. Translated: CASSLEGQGSEQFF.

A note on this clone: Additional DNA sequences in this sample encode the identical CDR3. The CDR3 DNA sequence: TGCGCCAGCAGCCAGACAGGGAGCTCTGGAAACACCATATATTTT. Translated: CASSQTGSSGNTIYF. V usage is TRBV4-3 and J usage is TRBJ1-3; 7 bases fit TRBD1. The CDR3 runs to 15 residues. Germline CDR1 and CDR2: LGHNA and YSLEER. Losses at the gene ends were 3 bases for V and 0 bases for J; bases not matched to a gene: 2.

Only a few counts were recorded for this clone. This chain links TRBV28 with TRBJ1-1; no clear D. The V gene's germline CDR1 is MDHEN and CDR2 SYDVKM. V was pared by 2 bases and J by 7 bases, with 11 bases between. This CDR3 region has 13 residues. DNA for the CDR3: TGTGCCAGCAGTTTAGGGTCGGAGGTTGAAGCTTTCTTT. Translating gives CASSLGSEVEAFF.

The CDR3 nucleotides read TGTGCCAGTAGTACTATTCTCGTAAATAGCTTCTACGAGCAGTACTTC. As protein: CASSTILVNSFYEQYF. The rearrangement links TRBV19 to TRBJ2-7; D unclear. The V and J ends lost 4 bases and 3 bases respectively, with 19 bases between them. This CDR3 spans 16 amino acids. Germline V gives CDR1 LNHDA, CDR2 SQIVND (reference sequence).

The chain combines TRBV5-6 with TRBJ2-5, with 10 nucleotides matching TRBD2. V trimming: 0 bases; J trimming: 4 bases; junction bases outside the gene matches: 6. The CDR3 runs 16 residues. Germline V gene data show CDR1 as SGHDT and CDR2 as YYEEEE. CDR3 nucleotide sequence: TGTGCCAGCAGCTTGGCCCTAGCGGGAGTCGGAGAGACCCAGTACTTC. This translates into CASSLALAGVGETQYF.

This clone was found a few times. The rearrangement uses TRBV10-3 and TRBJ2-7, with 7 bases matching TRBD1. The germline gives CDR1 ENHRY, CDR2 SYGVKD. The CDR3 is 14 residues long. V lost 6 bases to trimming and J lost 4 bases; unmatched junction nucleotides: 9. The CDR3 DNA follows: TGTGCCATCAGCCCTGACGGGACAGCGTACGAGCAGTACTTC. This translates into CAISPDGTAYEQYF.

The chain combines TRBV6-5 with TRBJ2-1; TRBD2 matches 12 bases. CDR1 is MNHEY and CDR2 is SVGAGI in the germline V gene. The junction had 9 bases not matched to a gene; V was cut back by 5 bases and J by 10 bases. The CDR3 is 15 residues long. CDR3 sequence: CASSPGLAGRREQFF. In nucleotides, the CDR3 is TGTGCCAGCAGTCCTGGACTAGCGGGAAGGCGGGAGCAGTTCTTC.

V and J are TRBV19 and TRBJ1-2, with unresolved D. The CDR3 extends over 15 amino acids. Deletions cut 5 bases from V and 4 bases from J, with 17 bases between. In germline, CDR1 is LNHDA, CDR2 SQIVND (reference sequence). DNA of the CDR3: TGTGCCAGTAGTCTGACGACCGACCGCGGCTATGGCTACACCTTC. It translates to CASSLTTDRGYGYTF.

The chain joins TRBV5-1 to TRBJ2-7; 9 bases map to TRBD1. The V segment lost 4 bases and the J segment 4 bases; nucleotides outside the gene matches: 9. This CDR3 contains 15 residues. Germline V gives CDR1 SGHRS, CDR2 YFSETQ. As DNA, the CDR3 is TGCGCCAGCAGCATAGGAAATGGACAGGGGTACGAGCAGTACTTC. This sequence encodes CASSIGNGQGYEQYF.